Each of the 23 T cell receptor beta chains below was sequenced from the same sample in a study of graft-versus-host responses after intestinal transplantation. TCRdb keeps only in-frame clones here, not all; method: immunoSEQ multiplex PCR. Altogether more than 13,000 clones are present, roughly 69% being singletons, with the ten largest covering approximately 10%. Lymphocytes from graft epithelium and lamina propria were isolated. The specimen comprised ileum tissue, sampled around 95 weeks after intestinal transplantation. Source of these receptors: a human patient who received an intestinal transplant, so some T cells may come from the graft donor.

The CDR3 nucleotides read TGTGCCAGCAGCTCATCCCGGGACAGGGGTAATTCACCCCTCCACTTT. As protein: CASSSSRDRGNSPLHF. The gene calls are TRBV5-6 and TRBJ1-6, with 10 bases identical to TRBD1. The CDR3 sequence is 16 residues long. The germline gives CDR1 SGHDT, CDR2 YYEEEE. Trimming took 3 bases from V and 6 from J; bases not matched to a gene: 6.

This clone was observed once. The gene calls are TRBV6-4 and TRBJ2-3, with 10 bases that match TRBD2. Germline CDR1 is MRHNA and CDR2 is SNTAGT. Trimming at V came to 8 bases and at J to 5 bases, leaving 7 bases not matched to a gene. The CDR3 is 14 residues long. For the CDR3, the DNA is TGTGCCAGCGGGAGCGGGGGGGCCGGAGATACGCAGTATTTT. It encodes CASGSGGAGDTQYF.

J is TRBJ2-7 and V is TRBV7-2, with D unresolved. The CDR3 covers 14 residues. V lost 0 bases and J lost 1, with 7 bases in between. Germline CDR1 SGHTA, CDR2 FQGNSA. The CDR3, as DNA: TGTGCCAGCAGCTTAGCGGCAGGTTCCTACGAGCAGTACTTC. It encodes CASSLAAGSYEQYF. The entire variable domain, with the rest obtained from reference TRBV7-2 and TRBJ2-7, is as follows: GAGVSQSPSNKVTEKGKDVELRCDPISGHTALYWYRQSLGQGLEFLIYFQGNSAPDKSGLPSDRFSAERTGGSVSTLTIQRTQQEDSAVYLCASSLAAGSYEQYFGPGTRLTVT.

The J gene is TRBJ2-7, the V gene TRBV11-2; 10 bases are shared with TRBD1. CDR3 length equals 18 residues. Trimming removed 0 bases from V and 2 bases from J; junction bases left unmatched: 10. Germline CDR1 SGHAT, CDR2 FQNNGV. CDR3 region: CASSLDLTGTGVTYEQYF. The CDR3 DNA reads TGTGCCAGCAGCTTAGATCTTACGGGGACAGGGGTCACCTACGAGCAGTACTTC. Full variable domain (rest looked up from reference TRBV11-2 and TRBJ2-7): EAGVAQSPRYKIIEKRQSVAFWCNPISGHATLYWYQQILGQGPKLLIQFQNNGVVDDSQLPKDRFSAERLKGVDSTLKIQPAKLEDSAVYLCASSLDLTGTGVTYEQYFGPGTRLTVT.

This clone was counted only a few times. The rearrangement joins TRBV7-2 to TRBJ1-2; D remains ambiguous. V lost 3 bases to trimming and J lost 3 bases, with 14 bases between them. This CDR3 has 15 residues. Germline-derived CDR1 and CDR2 are SGHTA and FQGNSA. The CDR3 bases are TGTGCCAGCAGCTTGGCGGGCAGCGGATACTATGGCTACACCTTC. This translates into CASSLAGSGYYGYTF.

In this sample, this clone turned up a few times. V usage is TRBV11-3 and J usage is TRBJ2-7; TRBD1 matches at 9 bases. The CDR3 is made up of 15 amino acids. Germline lookup yields CDR1 SGHNT and CDR2 YENEEA. After removal of 5 bases from V and 2 bases from J, the junction contained 7 bases not matched to a gene. In nucleotides, the CDR3 is TGTGCCAGCAGCCTCCGGGACAGGGTAGCCTACGAGCAGTACTTC. This sequence encodes CASSLRDRVAYEQYF.

The chain uses TRBV7-2 and TRBJ2-4; 10 bases map to TRBD2. V shed 5 bases, J shed 3 bases, and the junction held 4 bases outside the gene matches. The CDR3 runs to 15 residues. The V gene's germline CDR1 is SGHTA and CDR2 FQGNSA. CDR3 region: CASSLLAGSKNIQYF. Here the CDR3 DNA reads TGTGCCAGCAGCCTACTAGCGGGAAGCAAAAACATTCAGTACTTC.

This clone has just a few counts. The J gene is TRBJ2-5, the V gene TRBV7-6; TRBD1 matches at 10 bases. Germline V lookup: CDR1 SGHVS, CDR2 FNYEAQ. The CDR3 contains 16 residues. The ends lost 5 bases at V and 2 bases at J; junction bases unmatched: 8. The CDR3: CASSLRTGGKQETQYF. The CDR3 nucleotides are TGTGCCAGCAGCCTCAGGACAGGGGGAAAACAAGAGACCCAGTACTTC. Drawing the rest from reference TRBV7-6 and TRBJ2-5, the complete variable domain is GAGVSQSPRYKVTKRGQDVALRCDPISGHVSLYWYRQALGQGPEFLTYFNYEAQQDKSGLPNDRFSAERPEGSISTLTIQRTEQRDSAMYRCASSLRTGGKQETQYFGPGTRLLVL.

The chain links TRBV19 to TRBJ1-5; possibly TRBD1 for D (5 bases). Germline assignment: CDR1 LNHDA and CDR2 SQIVND (reference sequence). The CDR3 is 14 residues long. V was pared by 2 bases and J by 4 bases, with 9 bases between. The CDR3 sequence is CASSIIRANQPQHF. CDR3 DNA: TGTGCCAGTAGTATAATCAGGGCTAATCAGCCCCAGCATTTT. Looking up the rest from reference TRBV19 and TRBJ1-5 gives the full variable domain: DGGITQSPKYLFRKEGQNVTLSCEQNLNHDAMYWYRQDPGQGLRLIYYSQIVNDFQKGDIAEGYSVSREKKESFPLTVTSAQKNPTAFYLCASSIIRANQPQHFGDGTRLSIL.

A few counts support this clone. The J gene is TRBJ2-7, the V gene TRBV7-2; perhaps TRBD1 as D (6 bases). The CDR3 extends over 16 amino acids. V was trimmed by 5 bases and J by 0 bases, leaving 17 bases between them. Per germline, CDR1 SGHTA and CDR2 FQGNSA. The CDR3 coding sequence is TGTGCCAGCAGCCCTAGACAGGCGATGAGCTCCTACGAGCAGTACTTC. This sequence encodes CASSPRQAMSSYEQYF.

This clone was counted a few times. The chain employs TRBV5-1 and TRBJ2-7; D is possibly TRBD1 (5 bases). The length of the CDR3 is 15 residues. Germline values: CDR1 SGHRS, CDR2 YFSETQ. V lost 0 bases and J 3 bases, leaving 13 bases between the germline ends. The CDR3 protein is CASSLGAGSYYEQYF. The CDR3 nucleotides are TGCGCCAGCAGCTTGGGGGCAGGGTCCTACTACGAGCAGTACTTC.

Only one count was recorded for this clone. The rearrangement joins TRBV4-3 to TRBJ1-1; the D is unclear. Trimming took off 4 bases at V and 1 base at J, with 19 bases between the two ends. This CDR3 has 17 amino acids. The germline gives CDR1 LGHNA, CDR2 YSLEER. The CDR3 nucleotides are TGCGCCAGCAGCCGGTCGCGAGCCCGTAACTCGAACACTGAAGCTTTCTTT. As protein: CASSRSRARNSNTEAFF.

This chain links TRBV12-2 with TRBJ2-4; the D call TRBD1 from the table was never checked on the DNA. TRBV12-2 is given as a pseudogene. The CDR3 loop spans 18 amino acids. The CDR3 sequence is CASRLAKGQNLAKNIQYF. The CDR3 nucleotides are TGTGCAAGTCGCTTAGCGAAGGGACAGAATTTAGCCAAAAACATTCAGTACTTC.

The rearrangement links TRBV21-1 to TRBJ2-7; TRBD2, the D gene given by the table, was not confirmed from the DNA. TRBV21-1 is a pseudogene. The CDR3 is 13 amino acids. The DNA of the CDR3 is TGTGCCAGCAGCAGAGGGTTTGCCTACGAGCAGTACTTC. It codes for CASSRGFAYEQYF.

This chain joins TRBV6-6 and TRBJ1-2; the match to TRBD1 covers 7 bases. The CDR3 is made up of 13 amino acids. V lost 6 bases, J lost 2 bases, and 3 bases stayed unmatched. The V gene's germline CDR1 is MNHNY and CDR2 SVGAGI (reference sequence). CDR3 bases: TGTGCCAGCAGATTGGACAGGAACTATGGCTACACCTTC. This sequence encodes CASRLDRNYGYTF.

J is TRBJ1-1 and V is TRBV30; no clear D gene. Trimming removed 1 base from V and 2 bases from J, with 17 bases in between. Germline CDR1 is GTSNPN and CDR2 is SVGIG (reference sequence). This CDR3 contains 16 residues. CDR3 bases: TGTGCCTGGAGTGGCAGTTCGCGGAGGCCTAACACTGAAGCTTTCTTT. It translates to CAWSGSSRRPNTEAFF.

The CDR3 nucleotides read TGTGCCAGCAGCCATACAGGGGACCCCTACGAGCAGTACTTC. Amino acid sequence: CASSHTGDPYEQYF. The rearrangement links TRBV7-6 to TRBJ2-7; 7 bases line up with TRBD1. CDR1 is SGHVS, CDR2 FNYEAQ, per germline. The CDR3 totals 14 residues. V trimming: 5 bases; J trimming: 2 bases; junction bases outside the gene matches: 6.

The sample holds a few counts of this clone. DNA of the CDR3: TGCAGCGTTCAGTTAGGGGGGGCCCCCGGGGAGCTGTTTTTT. This sequence encodes CSVQLGGAPGELFF. The rearrangement uses TRBV29-1 and TRBJ2-2; possible D gene TRBD2, 7 bases. Per the germline V gene, CDR1 is SQVTM and CDR2 is ANQGSEA. The germline V and J ends were trimmed by 5 bases and 6 bases, with 16 bases remaining between them. The CDR3 is 14 amino acids.

The chain employs TRBV4-3 and TRBJ2-6, with 8 bases matching TRBD1. The CDR3 has 17 amino acids. Germline V gene lookup returns CDR1 LGHNA and CDR2 YSLEER. V trimming: 1 base; J trimming: 1 base; junction bases outside the gene matches: 3. The CDR3 DNA reads as TGCGCCAGCAGCCAAGGAGACAGGGGTTCTGGGGCCAACGTCCTGACTTTC. This codes for CASSQGDRGSGANVLTF.

The chain combines TRBV4-3 with TRBJ2-3; 9 nucleotides match TRBD2. Trimming cost V 1 base and J 4 bases; bases outside gene matches: 12. Germline loops: CDR1 LGHNA, CDR2 YSLEER. The CDR3 length is 18 residues. The CDR3 coding sequence is TGCGCCAGCAGCCAAGTTCGTCGCTTAGCGGGGGCAGCAGATACGCAGTATTTT. Translation: CASSQVRRLAGAADTQYF.

V gene TRBV10-3 combines with J gene TRBJ2-2; D gene uncertain. Germline V lookup: CDR1 ENHRY, CDR2 SYGVKD. V lost 3 bases and J lost 8, with 10 bases in between. The CDR3 spans 13 residues. DNA of the CDR3: TGTGCCATCAGTGATCAGGTTCCTGGGGAGCTGTTTTTT. Its translation is CAISDQVPGELFF.

The chain is built from TRBV9 and TRBJ1-3, with 8 nucleotides matching TRBD1. Germline V gives CDR1 SGDLS, CDR2 YYNGEE. The CDR3 loop spans 19 amino acids. V shed 0 bases and J 0 bases; nucleotides not matched to a gene: 11. This chain's CDR3 is CASSVDGTGAFTSGNTIYF. The CDR3 coding sequence is TGTGCCAGCAGCGTAGACGGGACAGGAGCCTTCACCTCTGGAAACACCATATATTTT.

The CDR3 nucleotides are TGTGCCAGCAGCCCCGGACAGGGATACACTGAAGCTTTCTTT. It specifies CASSPGQGYTEAFF. The genes are TRBV7-2 and TRBJ1-1; 8 nucleotides agree with TRBD1. Germline V gene lookup returns CDR1 SGHTA and CDR2 FQGNSA. CDR3 length: 14 amino acids. V shed 5 bases, J shed 3 bases, and the junction held 5 bases outside the gene matches.